Below are 2 T cell receptor beta chains sequenced from a single sample in a study of blood T cell repertoires in COVID-19. Repertoires were generated with immunoSEQ multiplex PCR, while TCRdb's copy carries only in-frame clones and drops some. The sample carries approximately 300,000 clones, about 92% recorded once. Sequencing input: PBMCs or T cells enriched from blood (not recorded which). Source of these receptors: a woman in her twenties or thirties who had recovered from COVID-19.

The J gene is TRBJ2-5, the V gene TRBV5-1; weak D call: TRBD1 (5 bases). In germline, CDR1 is SGHRS, CDR2 YFSETQ. The CDR3 has 16 residues. Trimming removed 0 bases at V and 0 bases at J, with 12 bases between. The CDR3 region is CASSLERGPNQETQYF. CDR3 DNA sequence: TGCGCCAGCAGCTTGGAAAGGGGCCCCAACCAAGAGACCCAGTACTTC. Variable domain in full (rest from reference TRBV5-1 and TRBJ2-5): KAGVTQTPRYLIKTRGQQVTLSCSPISGHRSVSWYQQTPGQGLQFLFEYFSETQRNKGNFPGRFSGRQFSNSRSEMNVSTLELGDSALYLCASSLERGPNQETQYFGPGTRLLVL.

The chain joins TRBV27 to TRBJ2-3, with 12 bases matching TRBD2. Germline V gene data show CDR1 as MNHEY and CDR2 as SMNVEV (reference sequence). This CDR3 has 15 amino acids. V was pared by 4 bases and J by 8 bases, with 7 bases of the junction left unmatched. Here the CDR3 DNA reads TGTGCCAGCAGTTCTCTCAGGACTAGCGGGATTACGCAGTATTTT. Translated, it gives CASSSLRTSGITQYF.